The 27 T cell receptor beta chains reported below all come from one sample, sequenced in a study of blood T cell repertoires in COVID-19. The assay was immunoSEQ multiplex PCR, and TCRdb's table has in-frame clones only and misses some. The sample consists of approximately 250,000 clones, under 95% of them appearing once. The sequencing input was PBMCs or T cells enriched from blood (not recorded which). These receptors originate from a man aged 40-49 years who had been exposed to COVID-19.

In DNA, the CDR3 is TGTGCCAGCAGCTTAGCGGGACAGTTCTCGACAACTAATGAAAAACTGTTTTTT. This encodes CASSLAGQFSTTNEKLFF. The chain employs TRBV7-9 and TRBJ1-4, with 7 bases that match TRBD1. Losses at the gene ends were 0 bases for V and 0 bases for J; bases not matched to a gene: 7. This CDR3 region has 18 residues. The germline V gene encodes CDR1 SEHNR and CDR2 FQNEAQ (reference sequence). Variable domain in full (rest from reference TRBV7-9 and TRBJ1-4): DTGVSQNPRHKITKRGQNVTFRCDPISEHNRLYWYRQTLGQGPEFLTYFQNEAQLEKSRLLSDRFSAERPKGSFSTLEIQRTEQGDSAMYLCASSLAGQFSTTNEKLFFGSGTQLSVL.

The V call is TRBV10-3, the J call TRBJ2-1; 11 nucleotides agree with TRBD2. V gave up 0 bases and J gave up 0 bases; unmatched junction bases: 16. Germline loops: CDR1 ENHRY, CDR2 SYGVKD. The CDR3 is made up of 22 amino acids. CDR3: CAISESLHSGLAEPSSYNEQFF. In DNA, the CDR3 is TGTGCCATCAGTGAGTCGTTGCATTCGGGACTAGCGGAACCGAGCTCCTACAATGAGCAGTTCTTC.

The chain recombines TRBV7-2 with TRBJ2-1; weak D call: TRBD2 (5 bases). The V gene lost 1 base and the J gene lost 4 bases, with 17 bases spanning the gap. CDR1 SGHTA and CDR2 FQGNSA come from the germline V gene. This CDR3 is built from 17 residues. CDR3 sequence (DNA): TGTGCCAGCAGCTTAGACGCGGCTAGCCGGTCTTACAATGAGCAGTTCTTC. It is translated as CASSLDAASRSYNEQFF.

This clone appeared once. This sequence joins TRBV4-2 and TRBJ2-7; weak D call: TRBD1 (5 bases). Trimming pared 3 bases from V and 1 base from J, leaving 10 bases between. The CDR3 has 14 residues. Germline V lookup: CDR1 LGHNA, CDR2 YNFKEQ. CDR3 nucleotides: TGTGCCAGCAGCCATCCCGGACAATCCTACGAGCAGTACTTC. Residues: CASSHPGQSYEQYF.

This sequence joins TRBV7-2 and TRBJ2-7; possibly TRBD1 for D (6 bases). Trimming cost V 2 bases and J 1 base, with 12 bases left between them. CDR1 SGHTA and CDR2 FQGNSA come from the germline V gene. The CDR3 totals 15 residues. CDR3 protein: CASSLHRDTSYEQYF. In DNA form, the CDR3 reads TGTGCCAGCAGCTTACACCGGGACACTTCCTACGAGCAGTACTTC.

Worth noting for this clone: This specimen includes other DNA sequences encoding the same CDR3. The V gene is TRBV28, the J gene TRBJ2-7; D is unresolved. The CDR3 consists of 12 residues. The germline V gene encodes CDR1 MDHEN and CDR2 SYDVKM. V was cut by 3 bases and J by 1 base, with 4 bases left in between. The CDR3 region is CASSFLSYEQYF. For the CDR3, the DNA is TGTGCCAGCAGTTTCTTGTCCTACGAGCAGTACTTC.

The chain has TRBV5-1 and TRBJ1-6; D is unresolved. Germline CDR1 SGHRS, CDR2 YFSETQ. The V end lost 3 bases, the J end lost 7 bases, and 17 bases lay between the germline ends. This CDR3 spans 16 amino acids. The CDR3 reads CASSSGGVGVNSPLHF. The CDR3 coding sequence is TGCGCCAGCAGCTCGGGCGGGGTCGGGGTGAATTCACCCCTCCACTTT. Combining the CDR3 with reference TRBV5-1 and TRBJ1-6 gives the whole variable domain KAGVTQTPRYLIKTRGQQVTLSCSPISGHRSVSWYQQTPGQGLQFLFEYFSETQRNKGNFPGRFSGRQFSNSRSEMNVSTLELGDSALYLCASSSGGVGVNSPLHFGNGTRLTVT.

The J gene is TRBJ1-5, the V gene TRBV10-3, with unresolved D. The CDR3 has 17 amino acids. Germline CDR1 is ENHRY and CDR2 is SYGVKD. Deletions cut 0 bases from V and 0 bases from J, with 12 bases between. CDR3 loop: CAISESMRLNSNQPQHF. The CDR3 nucleotides read TGTGCCATCAGTGAGTCAATGAGGCTGAATAGCAATCAGCCCCAGCATTTT.

The chain links TRBV19 to TRBJ2-2; D is perhaps TRBD2 (5 bases). The germline gives CDR1 LNHDA, CDR2 SQIVND (reference sequence). V lost 3 bases and J lost 6, with 14 bases in between. CDR3 length equals 15 residues. The chain's CDR3 is CASSIGLLRAGELFF. CDR3 in DNA: TGTGCCAGTAGTATTGGGCTCCTGCGGGCCGGGGAGCTGTTTTTT.

A few counts support this clone. J is TRBJ1-1 and V is TRBV24-1; 8 nucleotides align to TRBD1. The length of the CDR3 is 13 residues. The ends lost 4 bases at V and 12 bases at J; junction bases unmatched: 9. The germline V gene encodes CDR1 KGHDR and CDR2 SFDVKD. Here the CDR3 DNA reads TGTGCCACCAGTGACGAGGGACAGGACGGTTCTTTCTTT. This codes for CATSDEGQDGSFF.

This chain connects TRBV5-4 to TRBJ2-3; D gene uncertain. This CDR3 comprises 13 residues. From germline, CDR1 is SGHNT and CDR2 YYREEE (reference sequence). Between the trimmed V and J ends, which lost 2 bases and 4 bases, there was a span of 8 bases. CDR3 DNA sequence: TGTGCCAGCAGCTTATCCCCGGCAGATACGCAGTATTTT. Encoded protein: CASSLSPADTQYF.

This CDR3 is CASSWTSGRTSYNEQFF. CDR3 DNA sequence: TGTGCCAGCAGCTGGACTAGCGGGAGGACATCCTACAATGAGCAGTTCTTC. J is TRBJ2-1 and V is TRBV5-4; 14 bases agree with TRBD2. V trimming: 3 bases; J trimming: 1 base; junction bases outside the gene matches: 3. CDR1 and CDR2 (germline): SGHNT, YYREEE (reference sequence). This CDR3 comprises 17 residues.

The chain joins TRBV11-2 to TRBJ1-2; TRBD1 is a possible D gene (5 bases). This CDR3 spans 15 amino acids. With 5 bases removed from V and 0 bases from J, the gap between germline ends came to 13 bases. Germline CDR1 SGHAT, CDR2 FQNNGV. This CDR3 is CASSRGQEANYGYTF. The CDR3 DNA reads TGTGCCAGCAGCAGAGGACAAGAGGCTAACTATGGCTACACCTTC.

This chain uses TRBV29-1 with TRBJ1-1; no clear D gene. Trimming cost V 3 bases and J 1 base, with 15 bases left between them. The CDR3 is 15 residues long. The V gene's germline CDR1 is SQVTM and CDR2 ANQGSEA. The chain's CDR3 is CSVDPWEPKNTEAFF. DNA of the CDR3: TGCAGCGTTGATCCCTGGGAGCCTAAGAACACTGAAGCTTTCTTT.

The chain is built from TRBV2 and TRBJ2-5, with D possibly TRBD1 on 6 matching bases. This CDR3 has 15 amino acids. Germline V gene data show CDR1 as SNHLY and CDR2 as FYNNEI. V was clipped by 7 bases and J by 2 bases, with 17 bases between them. DNA for the CDR3: TGTGCCAGCACCAAAATAGGGGGTTCTCAAGAGACCCAGTACTTC. Protein product: CASTKIGGSQETQYF.

This chain uses TRBV6-5 with TRBJ1-1, with D tentatively TRBD1 (6 bases). V lost 0 bases and J lost 0, with 11 bases in between. The CDR3 totals 16 residues. Per germline, CDR1 MNHEY and CDR2 SVGAGI. This CDR3 reads CASSYSWTDMNTEAFF. The CDR3 DNA is TGTGCCAGCAGTTACTCGTGGACAGACATGAACACTGAAGCTTTCTTT.

The chain links TRBV30 to TRBJ2-4; 7 nucleotides match TRBD2. The CDR3 covers 16 residues. After removal of 0 bases from V and 3 bases from J, the junction contained 8 bases not matched to a gene. CDR1 is GTSNPN and CDR2 is SVGIG in the germline V gene (reference sequence). The CDR3 is CAWSVSGAGVKNIQYF. The CDR3 DNA reads TGTGCCTGGAGTGTAAGCGGGGCGGGAGTCAAAAACATTCAGTACTTC.

To note about this clone: The same CDR3 also results from other DNA sequences found in this sample. This chain connects TRBV9 to TRBJ1-3, with a tentative D call TRBD1 (6 bases). CDR1 SGDLS and CDR2 YYNGEE come from the germline V gene. CDR3 size: 15 residues. The ends were cut back, 0 bases at V and 0 bases at J, with 7 bases in the middle. CDR3 bases: TGTGCCAGCAGCGTAGAAGGGGGCTCTGGAAACACCATATATTTT. It encodes CASSVEGGSGNTIYF.

The V gene is TRBV10-1, the J gene TRBJ1-3, with a tentative D call TRBD1 (6 bases). V dropped 6 bases and J dropped 2 bases, with 11 bases sitting between them. Germline V gene sequence: CDR1 WNHNN, CDR2 SYGVQD (reference sequence). The CDR3 loop spans 14 amino acids. The CDR3 sequence is CASRPTGTGNTIYF. The CDR3 nucleotides are TGCGCCAGCAGACCAACAGGGACTGGAAACACCATATATTTT.

The V and J genes are TRBV3-1 (or the pseudogene TRBV3-2) and TRBJ1-5; TRBD1 matches 9 bases. Per the germline V gene, CDR1 is LGHDT and CDR2 is YNNKEL (reference sequence). V was pared by 4 bases and J by 3 bases, with 4 bases of the junction left unmatched. CDR3 length equals 15 residues. The CDR3 sequence: CASSPGTGFNQPQHF. Here the CDR3 DNA reads TGTGCCAGCAGCCCCGGGACAGGGTTCAATCAGCCCCAGCATTTT.

The gene calls are TRBV30 and TRBJ1-6; 7 nucleotides line up with TRBD1. The CDR3 is 16 residues long. Germline-derived CDR1 and CDR2 are GTSNPN and SVGIG (reference sequence). The J segment lost 0 bases and the V segment lost 1 base, leaving 3 bases of the junction unmatched. CDR3 residues: CAWSADRSSYNSPLHF. DNA for the CDR3: TGTGCCTGGAGTGCGGACAGGAGCTCCTATAATTCACCCCTCCACTTT.

V and J are TRBV19 and TRBJ1-1, with unresolved D. CDR3 length: 12 residues. Trimming removed 9 bases from V and 5 bases from J, with 13 bases in between. Germline loops: CDR1 LNHDA, CDR2 SQIVND (reference sequence). DNA of the CDR3: TGTGCCAGCCTTGGAGGTCGGACTGAAGCTTTCTTT. Encoded protein: CASLGGRTEAFF.

V gene TRBV6-5 combines with J gene TRBJ1-4, with D unresolved. CDR1 and CDR2 (germline): MNHEY, SVGAGI. Trimming left V 6 bases short and J 2 bases short, with 13 bases between. CDR3 length equals 15 residues. The CDR3, as DNA: TGTGCCAGCAGCTTGGACGGAGGCACTAATGAAAAACTGTTTTTT. This translates into CASSLDGGTNEKLFF.

This chain uses TRBV24-1 with TRBJ1-4; 7 bases match TRBD1. CDR1 is KGHDR, CDR2 SFDVKD, per germline. V lost 2 bases, J lost 9 bases, and 11 bases stayed unmatched. The CDR3 is 16 amino acids. Here the CDR3 reads CATSDWTGGGNQKLFF. CDR3 bases: TGTGCCACCAGTGATTGGACAGGCGGTGGGAATCAAAAACTGTTTTTT.

The J gene is TRBJ2-3, the V gene TRBV10-2, with TRBD2 identical over 7 bases. CDR1 is WSHSY, CDR2 SAAADI, per germline. The ends lost 3 bases at V and 4 bases at J; junction bases unmatched: 13. The CDR3 covers 17 residues. CDR3 protein: CASSDGLAEPQADTQYF. The CDR3, as DNA: TGCGCCAGCAGTGATGGGCTAGCGGAGCCCCAGGCAGATACGCAGTATTTT.

A single count supports this clone. The chain has TRBV19 and TRBJ2-3, with 7 bases matching TRBD2. Germline values: CDR1 LNHDA, CDR2 SQIVND (reference sequence). CDR3 length equals 15 residues. The junction had 9 bases not matched to a gene; V was cut back by 6 bases and J by 3 bases. DNA of the CDR3: TGTGCCAGTAGAACATTATCGGGGGGAACAGATACGCAGTATTTT. Translation gives CASRTLSGGTDTQYF.

The chain recombines TRBV28 with TRBJ2-3, with 7 bases that match TRBD2. Germline lookup yields CDR1 MDHEN and CDR2 SYDVKM. The length of the CDR3 is 13 residues. V shed 7 bases and J 2 bases; nucleotides not matched to a gene: 3. The CDR3 region has the DNA TGTGCCAGCACCGGGGGGAACACAGATACGCAGTATTTT. It specifies CASTGGNTDTQYF.